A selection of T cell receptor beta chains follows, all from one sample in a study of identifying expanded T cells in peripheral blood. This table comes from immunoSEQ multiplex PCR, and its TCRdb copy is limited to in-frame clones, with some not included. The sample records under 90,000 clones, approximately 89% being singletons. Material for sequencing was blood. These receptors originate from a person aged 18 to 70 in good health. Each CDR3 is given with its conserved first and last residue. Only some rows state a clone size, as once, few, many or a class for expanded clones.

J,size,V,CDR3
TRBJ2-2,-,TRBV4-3,CASSQEVYRGGAHTGELFF
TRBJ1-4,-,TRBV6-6,CASSYRGNEKLFF
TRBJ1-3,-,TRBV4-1,CASSQDKGRSGNTIYF
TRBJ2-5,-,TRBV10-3,CAISESIEETQYF
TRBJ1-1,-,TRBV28,CASRPRRGTEAFF
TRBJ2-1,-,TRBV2,CASSERGWTSGTFEQFF
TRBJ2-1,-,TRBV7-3,CASSISGNEQFF
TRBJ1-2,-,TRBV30,CAWRGNNYGYTF
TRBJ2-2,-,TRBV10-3,CAIGPTGGNTGELFF
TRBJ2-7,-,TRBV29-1,CSVVGGTGFYEQYF
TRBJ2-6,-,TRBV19,CASRSPLDYISGANVLTF
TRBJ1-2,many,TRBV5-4,CASSLWDRDGYTF
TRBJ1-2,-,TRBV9,CASSGNTVYGYTF
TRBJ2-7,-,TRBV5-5,CASSFSRWLGTQGEQYF
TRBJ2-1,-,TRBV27,CASKRDSGNEQFF
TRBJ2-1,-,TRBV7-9,CASSLARTGAEQFF
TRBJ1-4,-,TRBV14,CASSTLLILLKKLFF
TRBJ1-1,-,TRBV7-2,CASSFNSGSNTEAFF
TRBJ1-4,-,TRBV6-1,CASSDRRGVFGELFF
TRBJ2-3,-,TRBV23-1,CASSHSYRRGLQEITDTQYF
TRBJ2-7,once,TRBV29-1,CSVNTGTGGYEQYF
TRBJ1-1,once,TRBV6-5,CASSYSTVSGEAFF
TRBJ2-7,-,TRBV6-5,CASSLYEQYF
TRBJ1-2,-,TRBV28,CASRLGDYGYTF
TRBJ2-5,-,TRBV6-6,CASSYTSGRETQYF
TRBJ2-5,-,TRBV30,CAWSRQGSGTQYF
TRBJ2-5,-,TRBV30,CAWSVAGPETQYF
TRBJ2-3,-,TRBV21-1,CASSKGTSGASTDTQYF
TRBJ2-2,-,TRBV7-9,CASARQGETGELFF
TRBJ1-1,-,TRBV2,CASSGRGNTEAFF
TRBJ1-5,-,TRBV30,CAWSAAGGNQPQHF
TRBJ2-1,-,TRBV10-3,CAISGVPTDEQFF
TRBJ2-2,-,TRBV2,CASSAQGAGELFF
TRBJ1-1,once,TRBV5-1,CASSLWGDTEAFF
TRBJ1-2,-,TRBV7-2,CASSQETGKRDGYTF
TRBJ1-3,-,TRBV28,CASRDPGTPLSGNTIYF
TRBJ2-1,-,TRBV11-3,CASSPEGIDNEQFF
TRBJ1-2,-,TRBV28,CASSLHYGYTF
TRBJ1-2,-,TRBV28,CASSSPGRQGASYGYTF
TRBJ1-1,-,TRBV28,CASRTQGNTEAFF
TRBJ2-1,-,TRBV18,CASSTSGVYLNEQFF
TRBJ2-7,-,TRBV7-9,CASSLGVILAGGEEQYF
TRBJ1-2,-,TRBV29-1,CSPDGGYTF
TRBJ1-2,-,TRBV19,CASSIGGVGANYGYTF
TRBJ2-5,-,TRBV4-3,CASSQGLVGGGAGGETQYF
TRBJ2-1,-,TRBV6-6,CASSSRDYNEQFF
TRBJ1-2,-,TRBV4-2,CASSQDLTWGYTF